Here is one TCR beta chain with its context. Its target is unknown. The sample originates from a study of cytomegalovirus exposure and HLA in healthy donors. Study-level points and caveats: In a later analysis, parvovirus B19, influenza, CMV and Epstein-Barr virus appeared linked to several top co-occurrence clusters. For most TCR sequences rarity was the rule, although some public TCRs occurred in many donors. Looking again later, the authors saw that most CMV-associated TCR beta chains seemed HLA-restricted. The availability of immune exposure information extended only to CMV serostatus.

PCR involved 60 Vbeta and 13 Jbeta primers. TCRdb's copy holds only in-frame clones and misses some; the assay was immunoSEQ multiplex PCR. In the table there are approximately 160,000 clones, approximately 71% of which are singletons. The specimen sequenced was PBMCs. This receptor was taken from a man aged 50 to 60 in good health and CMV-seronegative.

The CDR3 sequence is CASSTGSTNEKLFF. The CDR3 nucleotides read TGTGCCAGTAGTACAGGGTCAACTAATGAAAAACTGTTTTTT. The V call is TRBV19, the J call TRBJ1-4; TRBD1 is a possible D gene (5 bases). The CDR3 runs 14 residues. The V end was cut by 4 bases, the J end by 0 bases, with 6 bases between. The germline V gene has CDR1 LNHDA and CDR2 SQIVND (reference sequence).